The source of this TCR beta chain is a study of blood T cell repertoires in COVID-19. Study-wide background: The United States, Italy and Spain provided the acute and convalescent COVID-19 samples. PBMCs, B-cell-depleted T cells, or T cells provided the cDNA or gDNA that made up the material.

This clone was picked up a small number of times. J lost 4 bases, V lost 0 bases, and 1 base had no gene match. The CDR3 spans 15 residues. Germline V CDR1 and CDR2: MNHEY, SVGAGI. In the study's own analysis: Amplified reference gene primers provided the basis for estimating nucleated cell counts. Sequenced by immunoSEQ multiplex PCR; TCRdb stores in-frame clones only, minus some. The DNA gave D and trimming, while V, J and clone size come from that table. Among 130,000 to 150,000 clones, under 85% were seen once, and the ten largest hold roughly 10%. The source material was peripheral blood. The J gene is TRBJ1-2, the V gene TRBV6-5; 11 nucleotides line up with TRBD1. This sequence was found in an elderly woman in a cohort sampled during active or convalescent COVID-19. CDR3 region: CASSYSGTGGYGYTF. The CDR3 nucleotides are TGTGCCAGCAGTTACTCCGGGACAGGGGGCTATGGCTACACCTTC.